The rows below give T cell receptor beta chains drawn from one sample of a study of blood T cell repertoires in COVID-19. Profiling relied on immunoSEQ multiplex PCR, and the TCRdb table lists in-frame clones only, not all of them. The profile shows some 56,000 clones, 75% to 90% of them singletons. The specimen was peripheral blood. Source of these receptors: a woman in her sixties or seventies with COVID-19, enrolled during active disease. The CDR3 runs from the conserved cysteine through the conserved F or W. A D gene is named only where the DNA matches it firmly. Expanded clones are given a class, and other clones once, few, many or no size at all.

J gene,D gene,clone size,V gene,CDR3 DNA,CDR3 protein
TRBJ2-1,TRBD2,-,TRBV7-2,TGTGCCAGCAGCCCTCAGGGACTAGCGGGGGGGTACAATGAGCAGTTCTTC,CASSPQGLAGGYNEQFF
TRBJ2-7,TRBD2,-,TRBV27,TGTGCCAGCAGTTCGACCCTGGGGACTAGTCCCTACGAGCAGTACTTC,CASSSTLGTSPYEQYF
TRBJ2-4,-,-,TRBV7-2,TGTGCCAGCAGCTTAGCGCTTTTCCAGGGGTGGACCGGCCGAACCAAAAACATTCAGTACTTC,CASSLALFQGWTGRTKNIQYF
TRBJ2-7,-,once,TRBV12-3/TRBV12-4,TGTGCCAGCAGCCCGACAGGACCCAACGAGCAGTACTTC,CASSPTGPNEQYF
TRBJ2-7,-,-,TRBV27,TGTGCCAGCAGTTTATCGACAGTACTATCCGAGCAGTACTTC,CASSLSTVLSEQYF
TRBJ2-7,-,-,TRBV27,TGTGCCAGCAGTTTAAGCGGTCCCTTAAACGTGCAGTACTTC,CASSLSGPLNVQYF
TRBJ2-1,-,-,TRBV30,TGTGCCTGGAGTGTACAAGGGGGGGCGTCCAGAAATGAGCAGTTCTTC,CAWSVQGGASRNEQFF
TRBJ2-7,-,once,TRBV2,TGTGCCAGCAGTCCAGCGGAGAGCTCCTACGAGCAGTACTTC,CASSPAESSYEQYF
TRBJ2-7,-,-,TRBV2,TGTGCCAGCGAGGCCCAGGGGCTCGAGCAGTACTTC,CASEAQGLEQYF
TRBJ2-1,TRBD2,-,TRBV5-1,TGCGCCAGCCAACTACCGGGACTAGCGGGATTGGGTGAGCAGTTCTTC,CASQLPGLAGLGEQFF
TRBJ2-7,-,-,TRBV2,TGTGCCAGCAGCTCGACTAGGGATTCTGTCGAGCAGTACTTC,CASSSTRDSVEQYF
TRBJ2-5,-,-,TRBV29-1,TGCAGCGTTGAAGTTCTCGGGGGTACGGAGACCCAGTACTTC,CSVEVLGGTETQYF
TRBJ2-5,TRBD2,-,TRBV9,TGTGCCAGCAGTCACCCCTCGGGCCGACTAGCGGGAGCGGTCGAAGAGACCCAGTACTTC,CASSHPSGRLAGAVEETQYF
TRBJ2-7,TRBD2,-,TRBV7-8,TGTGCCAGCAGCTCTCGGACTAGCGGGGGGTCCTACGAGCAGTACTTC,CASSSRTSGGSYEQYF
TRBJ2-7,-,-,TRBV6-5,TGTGCCAGCAGTTACCAACAGGACAGAGCCTACGAGCAGTACTTC,CASSYQQDRAYEQYF
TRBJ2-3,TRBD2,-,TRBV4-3,TGCGCCAGCAGCCCAGGGGTAGGCGGGGGGGCCACAGATACGCAGTATTTT,CASSPGVGGGATDTQYF
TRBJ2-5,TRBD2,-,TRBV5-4,TGTGCCAGCAGCTCCAGACTAGCGGGGGAAGAGACCCAGTACTTC,CASSSRLAGEETQYF
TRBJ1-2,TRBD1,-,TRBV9,TGTGCCAGCAGCCCGACAGGGGACAACTATGGCTACACCTTC,CASSPTGDNYGYTF
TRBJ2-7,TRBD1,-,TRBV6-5,TGTGCCAGCAGTTACTCGTACAGGGGGAATGCCTACGAGCAGTACTTC,CASSYSYRGNAYEQYF